One sample yielded the 8 T cell receptor beta chains listed below, sequenced in a study of T cell responses to AZD1222 COVID-19 vaccine. This table comes from immunoSEQ multiplex PCR, and its TCRdb copy is limited to in-frame clones, with some not included. The repertoire holds some 110,000 clones, with 70% to 90% as singletons. The sample here was peripheral blood, taken 28 days after the second AZD1222 dose. These receptors came from an adult who received the AZD1222 COVID-19 vaccine.

This clone was recorded once. The chain recombines TRBV7-2 with TRBJ2-1, with 11 bases aligning to TRBD2. The V gene end was trimmed by 5 bases and the J gene end by 5 bases; junction bases not matched to a gene: 8. CDR1 and CDR2 from the germline V gene are SGHTA and FQGNSA. There are 16 residues in the CDR3. The CDR3 here is CASSATSGSSDNEQFF. The CDR3 DNA reads as TGTGCCAGCAGCGCAACTAGCGGGAGTAGTGACAATGAGCAGTTCTTC.

This chain uses TRBV29-1 with TRBJ2-2; 9 bases agree with TRBD1. CDR3 size: 20 residues. The V gene end was trimmed by 6 bases and the J gene end by 4 bases; junction bases not matched to a gene: 24. From germline, CDR1 is SQVTM and CDR2 ANQGSEA. The CDR3 DNA follows: TGCAGCGTAATCTCGAGGACAGGGGCGATCGCCTTTTCTTGCACCGGGGAGCTGTTTTTT. Encoded protein: CSVISRTGAIAFSCTGELFF.

The chain combines TRBV4-2 with TRBJ2-5, with a tentative D call TRBD2 (7 bases). Germline V gene data show CDR1 as LGHNA and CDR2 as YNFKEQ. This CDR3 has 16 amino acids. Between the trimmed V and J ends, which lost 4 bases and 1 base, there was a span of 16 bases. CDR3 nucleotides: TGTGCCAGCAGCCCAGCAGACGGGGGGCCCCAAGAGACCCAGTACTTC. This codes for CASSPADGGPQETQYF.

This chain joins TRBV9 and TRBJ2-7; D tentatively fits TRBD1 or TRBD2 (5 bases each). V was shortened by 4 bases and J by 0 bases, with 14 bases between the two germline ends. Germline CDR1 is SGDLS and CDR2 is YYNGEE. The CDR3 is 15 amino acids. CDR3 DNA sequence: TGTGCCAGCAGCCCCCAGGGACCAAACTCCTACGAGCAGTACTTC. Amino acid sequence: CASSPQGPNSYEQYF.

This clone has a single count. The chain carries TRBV10-2 and TRBJ1-2, with a weak D call TRBD1 (5 bases). This CDR3 region has 14 residues. Germline assignment: CDR1 WSHSY and CDR2 SAAADI. The V and J ends lost 6 bases and 4 bases respectively, with 15 bases between them. The DNA of the CDR3 is TGCGCCAGCAGCGGCTTGGGACGGATCTATGGCTACACCTTC. Its translation is CASSGLGRIYGYTF.

The chain couples TRBV6-5 to TRBJ2-2; possible D gene TRBD2, 6 bases. CDR3 length equals 12 residues. The germline V gene encodes CDR1 MNHEY and CDR2 SVGAGI. V was pared by 8 bases and J by 5 bases, with 9 bases between. The CDR3 sequence is CASARGTGELFF. CDR3 nucleotides: TGTGCCAGCGCTCGGGGGACCGGGGAGCTGTTTTTT.

The rearrangement links TRBV12-5 to TRBJ1-1; D is possibly TRBD1 (6 bases). CDR3 length equals 14 residues. Germline lookup yields CDR1 LGHNT and CDR2 FRNRAP. V was cut by 5 bases and J by 3 bases, with 13 bases left in between. The chain's CDR3 is CASGIDRTYTEAFF. Here the CDR3 DNA reads TGTGCTAGTGGTATAGACAGGACTTACACTGAAGCTTTCTTT.

The chain links TRBV7-2 to TRBJ2-3, with D possibly being TRBD2 (6 bases). Germline assignment: CDR1 SGHTA and CDR2 FQGNSA. Trimming took off 5 bases at V and 1 base at J, with 13 bases between the two ends. This CDR3 spans 15 amino acids. CDR3 bases: TGTGCCAGCAGCCCAGCAGGCGGGGGCACAGATACGCAGTATTTT. Translating gives CASSPAGGGTDTQYF.